The clone carrying this T cell receptor (beta chain) has a count of ten or more. Its target is unknown. These data come from a study of neurological immune-mediated disorders. TCRdb independently ran MiXCR on the 5' RACE reads; one entry per CDR3 protein. The repertoire holds just over 30,000 distinct CDR3 sequences, with 4.5% to 7% as singletons. The CDR3 totals 14 residues. Germline V gene lookup returns CDR1 SEHNR and CDR2 FQNEAQ (reference sequence). Trimming pared 5 bases from V and 4 bases from J, leaving 12 bases between. Study-level findings and limits: Falling below healthy controls, multiple sclerosis showed the least TCR clonal expansion, while HTLV-1-associated myelopathy showed the most.

In Maryland, USA, blood bank volunteers were the healthy controls. CD4+ or CD8+ T cells, 1 million per library, were used for sorted libraries. V usage is TRBV7-9 and J usage is TRBJ1-3; D unclear. The clonotype comes from a woman between 45 and 65 years old in good health. Sequencing was carried out using CD4+ T cells from blood. The CDR3 DNA sequence: TGTGCCAGCAGCCAACTAAAGGGAGGAAACACCATATATTTT. Its protein product is CASSQLKGGNTIYF.